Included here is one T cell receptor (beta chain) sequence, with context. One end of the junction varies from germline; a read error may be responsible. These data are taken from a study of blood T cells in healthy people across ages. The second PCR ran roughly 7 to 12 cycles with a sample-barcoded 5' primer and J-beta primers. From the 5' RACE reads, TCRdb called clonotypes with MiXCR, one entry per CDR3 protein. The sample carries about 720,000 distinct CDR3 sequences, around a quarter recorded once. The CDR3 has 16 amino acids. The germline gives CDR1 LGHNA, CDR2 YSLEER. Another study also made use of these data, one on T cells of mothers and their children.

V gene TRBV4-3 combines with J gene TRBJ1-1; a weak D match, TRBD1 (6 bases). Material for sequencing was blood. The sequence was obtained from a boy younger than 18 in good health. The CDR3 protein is CPSSQAGTQSNTEAFF. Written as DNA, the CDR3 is TGCCCCAGCAGCCAAGCTGGGACACAGTCGAACACTGAAGCTTTCTTT.